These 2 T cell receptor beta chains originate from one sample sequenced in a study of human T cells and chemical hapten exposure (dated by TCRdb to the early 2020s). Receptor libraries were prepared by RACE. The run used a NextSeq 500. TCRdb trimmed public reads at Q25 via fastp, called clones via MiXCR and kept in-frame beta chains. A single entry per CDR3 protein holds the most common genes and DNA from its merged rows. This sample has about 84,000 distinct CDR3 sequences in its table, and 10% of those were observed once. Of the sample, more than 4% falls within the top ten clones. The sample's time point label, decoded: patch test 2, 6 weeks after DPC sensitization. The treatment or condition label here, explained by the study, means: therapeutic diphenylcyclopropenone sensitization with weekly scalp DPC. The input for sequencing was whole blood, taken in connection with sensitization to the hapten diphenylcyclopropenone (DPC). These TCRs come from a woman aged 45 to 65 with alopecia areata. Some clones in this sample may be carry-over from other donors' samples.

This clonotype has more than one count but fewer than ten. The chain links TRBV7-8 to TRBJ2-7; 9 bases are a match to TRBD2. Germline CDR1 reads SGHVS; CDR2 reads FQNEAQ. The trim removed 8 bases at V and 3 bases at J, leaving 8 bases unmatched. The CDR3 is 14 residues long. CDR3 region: CASGLAGESYEQYF. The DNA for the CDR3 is TGTGCCAGCGGGTTAGCGGGAGAAAGCTACGAGCAGTACTTC. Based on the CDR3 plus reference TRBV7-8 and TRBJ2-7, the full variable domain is GAGVSQSPRYKVAKRGQDVALRCDPISGHVSLFWYQQALGQGPEFLTYFQNEAQLDKSGLPSDRFFAERPEGSVSTLKIQRTQQEDSAVYLCASGLAGESYEQYFGPGTRLTVT.

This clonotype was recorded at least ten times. The CDR3 nucleotides are TGTGCCAGCAGCTCACAGGGGGATACCATATATTTT. Residues: CASSSQGDTIYF. The chain is built from TRBV7-6 and TRBJ1-3; 8 bases agree with TRBD1. The junction had 3 bases not matched to a gene; V was cut back by 4 bases and J by 10 bases. The CDR3 consists of 12 residues. Germline V lookup: CDR1 SGHVS, CDR2 FNYEAQ.